This T cell receptor (beta chain) comes out of a study of blood T cells in healthy people across ages. From germline, CDR1 is SGHTA and CDR2 FQGNSA. Trimming removed 1 base from V and 5 bases from J, with 20 bases in between. The CDR3 is made up of 17 amino acids. A note on this clonotype: Being one base from a much bigger clone, this may be a read error.

With a J-beta primer mix and a sample-barcoded 5' primer, a second PCR ran about 6 to 11 cycles. One entry per CDR3 protein, called by TCRdb with MiXCR from the 5' RACE reads. The sample lists roughly 900,000 distinct CDR3 sequences, 29% seen once, with approximately 15% in the top ten. The V and J genes are TRBV7-2 and TRBJ2-5; D is perhaps TRBD1 or TRBD2 (5 bases each). Sequenced material: blood. The receptor's source is a woman over 75 in good health. In nucleotides, the CDR3 is TGTACCAGCAGCTTAGAGGGAACCGGGGCGGGTGGGGAGACCCAGTACTTC. Encoded protein: CTSSLEGTGAGGETQYF.